Each of the 20 T cell receptor beta chains below was sequenced from the same sample in a study of blood T cell repertoires in COVID-19. Profiling relied on immunoSEQ multiplex PCR, and the TCRdb table lists in-frame clones only, not all of them. This table has 250,000 to 300,000 clones, 75% to 95% appearing once. The sequenced sample consisted of PBMCs or T cells enriched from blood (not recorded which). Source of these receptors: a woman aged 25 to 39 who had recovered from COVID-19.

This rearrangement joins TRBV11-1 to TRBJ1-3, with D uncertain. V lost 5 bases, J lost 8 bases, and 10 bases lay in between. This CDR3 is 12 amino acids long. Germline V gene data show CDR1 as SGHAT and CDR2 as FQDESV (reference sequence). The CDR3 coding sequence is TGTGCCAGCAGCCTAAATGAGGACACCATATATTTT. Protein product: CASSLNEDTIYF.

The rearrangement links TRBV6-2 or TRBV6-3 to TRBJ1-5, with 7 positions matching TRBD1. The CDR3 has 16 residues. V lost 4 bases to trimming and J lost 2 bases; unmatched junction nucleotides: 8. Germline V gives CDR1 MNHEY, CDR2 SVGEGT. This CDR3 reads CASSFRQGMGNQPQHF. Written as DNA, the CDR3 is TGTGCCAGCAGTTTCCGACAGGGTATGGGCAATCAGCCCCAGCATTTT.

The rearrangement uses TRBV12-3 or TRBV12-4 and TRBJ1-1; D call uncertain. V was shortened by 5 bases and J by 1 base, with 8 bases between the two germline ends. This CDR3 has 13 residues. CDR3: CASSPVSNTEAFF. The CDR3 region has the DNA TGTGCCAGCAGTCCGGTTTCGAACACTGAAGCTTTCTTT.

The chain joins TRBV10-3 to TRBJ1-1, with 9 bases that match TRBD1. The J segment lost 3 bases and the V segment lost 4 bases, leaving 6 bases of the junction unmatched. The CDR3 extends over 15 amino acids. The germline V gene has CDR1 ENHRY and CDR2 SYGVKD. The CDR3 here is CAISAGQGRDTEAFF. The CDR3 DNA reads as TGTGCCATCAGTGCCGGACAGGGGAGGGACACTGAAGCTTTCTTT.

The J gene is TRBJ2-1, the V gene TRBV5-1; 10 bases are a match to TRBD2. This CDR3 spans 18 amino acids. The V gene's germline CDR1 is SGHRS and CDR2 YFSETQ. The V segment lost 0 bases and the J segment 6 bases; nucleotides outside the gene matches: 12. CDR3 sequence (DNA): TGCGCCAGCAGCTTGGTGGCGTCTAGCGGGAGTAGGAGCAATGAGCAGTTCTTC. Its translation is CASSLVASSGSRSNEQFF.

V is TRBV14 and J is TRBJ2-1; 9 positions match TRBD2. Germline assignment: CDR1 SGHDN and CDR2 FVKESK. The CDR3 is made up of 17 amino acids. J gave up 5 bases and V 8 bases, and 16 bases lay outside the gene matches. CDR3 DNA sequence: TGTGCCAGCGGGACTAGCATGGGGGGTACCCTCCACAATGAGCAGTTCTTC. Protein product: CASGTSMGGTLHNEQFF.

This clone was detected once. V and J are TRBV5-4 and TRBJ2-3, with 8 bases lining up with TRBD2. The CDR3 covers 16 residues. Per germline, CDR1 SGHNT and CDR2 YYREEE (reference sequence). The junction had 3 bases not matched to a gene; V was cut back by 0 bases and J by 0 bases. The CDR3 loop is CASSLELAVSTDTQYF. CDR3 bases: TGTGCCAGCAGCTTGGAACTAGCGGTTAGCACAGATACGCAGTATTTT. Full variable domain (remainder filled in from reference TRBV5-4 and TRBJ2-3): ETGVTQSPTHLIKTRGQQVTLRCSSQSGHNTVSWYQQALGQGPQFIFQYYREEENGRGNFPPRFSGLQFPNYSSELNVNALELDDSALYLCASSLELAVSTDTQYFGPGTRLTVL.

The rearrangement uses TRBV28 and TRBJ2-7; 9 nucleotides align to TRBD1. CDR1 MDHEN and CDR2 SYDVKM come from the germline V gene. The J segment lost 7 bases and the V segment lost 4 bases, leaving 11 bases of the junction unmatched. This CDR3 has 15 amino acids. The CDR3 protein is CASSSSRTGVREQYF. DNA of the CDR3: TGTGCCAGCAGTTCATCAAGGACAGGGGTCAGGGAGCAGTACTTC.

The chain employs TRBV28 and TRBJ2-2; D unclear. Germline V gives CDR1 MDHEN, CDR2 SYDVKM. Trimming took 3 bases from V and 3 from J, leaving 8 bases between them. CDR3 size: 14 residues. The CDR3 reads CASSFFLYTGELFF. For the CDR3, the DNA is TGTGCCAGCAGTTTTTTTCTTTACACCGGGGAGCTGTTTTTT.

The chain links TRBV5-1 to TRBJ1-1; 8 bases line up with TRBD1. J gave up 0 bases and V 3 bases, and 1 base lay outside the gene matches. Germline V gene lookup returns CDR1 SGHRS and CDR2 YFSETQ. The length of the CDR3 is 14 residues. CDR3 residues: CASSSQGVNTEAFF. CDR3 nucleotides: TGCGCCAGCAGCTCACAGGGGGTGAACACTGAAGCTTTCTTT.

The chain combines TRBV7-3 with TRBJ2-3; D is undetermined. V was clipped by 1 base and J by 0 bases, with 11 bases between them. The length of the CDR3 is 16 residues. The germline gives CDR1 SGHTA, CDR2 FQGTGA. CDR3 in amino acids: CASSLIETRSTDTQYF. In DNA, the CDR3 is TGTGCCAGCAGCTTAATCGAGACTCGTAGCACAGATACGCAGTATTTT.

The chain recombines TRBV18 with TRBJ1-2; 8 nucleotides match TRBD1. Germline V gene sequence: CDR1 KGHSH, CDR2 LQKENI. J lost 6 bases, V lost 2 bases, and 8 bases had no gene match. This CDR3 comprises 15 residues. CDR3 nucleotide sequence: TGTGCCAGCTCACCATCCGGACAGGGTAGCGATGGCTACACCTTC. Translating it yields CASSPSGQGSDGYTF.

J is TRBJ1-4 and V is TRBV5-1; D possibly corresponds to TRBD1 (5 bases). Looked up from germline, CDR1 is SGHRS and CDR2 is YFSETQ. This CDR3 has 14 amino acids. Trimming removed 0 bases at V and 4 bases at J, with 7 bases between. DNA of the CDR3: TGCGCCAGCAGCTTGGGACAGCGTAATGAAAAACTGTTTTTT. Amino acids: CASSLGQRNEKLFF.

The chain has TRBV24-1 and TRBJ2-2; D is unclear. CDR3 size: 15 residues. The germline V gene has CDR1 KGHDR and CDR2 SFDVKD. Trimming pared 8 bases from V and 7 bases from J, leaving 19 bases between. DNA of the CDR3: TGTGCCACCACCGCGACCGACGGATCAGGCGGGGAGCTGTTTTTT. This encodes CATTATDGSGGELFF.

This rearrangement joins TRBV5-1 to TRBJ2-1; the D gene is possibly TRBD2 (5 bases). Germline lookup yields CDR1 SGHRS and CDR2 YFSETQ. The CDR3 spans 13 residues. Deletions cut 4 bases from V and 4 bases from J, with 9 bases between. Here the CDR3 DNA reads TGCGCCAGCAGCCCGGGAACTTACAATGAGCAGTTCTTC. This codes for CASSPGTYNEQFF.

The rearrangement links TRBV28 to TRBJ2-7; TRBD2 matches at 8 bases. CDR3 length: 15 amino acids. The V and J ends lost 6 bases and 1 base, in that order; junction bases with no gene match: 8. Germline V gene data show CDR1 as MDHEN and CDR2 as SYDVKM. For the CDR3, the DNA is TGTGCCAGCAGCCCCGGGGGGGAGGGGTCCTACGAGCAGTACTTC. It codes for CASSPGGEGSYEQYF.

The chain employs TRBV27 and TRBJ2-1, with 12 bases fitting TRBD2. Germline V gene sequence: CDR1 MNHEY, CDR2 SMNVEV (reference sequence). V dropped 6 bases and J dropped 7; count of bases not matched to a gene: 7. The CDR3 covers 15 residues. CDR3 protein: CASSSTSGRLNEQFF. In DNA form, the CDR3 reads TGTGCCAGCAGCTCCACTAGCGGGAGGTTAAATGAGCAGTTCTTC.

The rearrangement joins TRBV4-2 to TRBJ1-3, with D maybe TRBD1 (5 bases). Germline lookup yields CDR1 LGHNA and CDR2 YNFKEQ. The V end lost 3 bases, the J end lost 6 bases, and 12 bases lay between the germline ends. There are 14 residues in the CDR3. The CDR3 DNA follows: TGTGCCAGCAGCCAGCACGGGGGGGAAAACACCATATATTTT. Translated: CASSQHGGENTIYF.

The chain carries TRBV28 and TRBJ1-1; 7 bases match TRBD1. V was clipped by 7 bases and J by 9 bases; unmatched bases: 8. This CDR3 has 12 amino acids. Per the germline V gene, CDR1 is MDHEN and CDR2 is SYDVKM. CDR3 in DNA: TGTGCCAGCATTCCCAACAGGGGCAAAGCTTTCTTT. Its protein is CASIPNRGKAFF.

This chain joins TRBV9 and TRBJ2-3, with TRBD2 matching 13 bases. Germline-derived CDR1 and CDR2 are SGDLS and YYNGEE. This CDR3 spans 17 amino acids. Losses at the gene ends were 3 bases for V and 4 bases for J; bases not matched to a gene: 8. The CDR3 DNA sequence: TGTGCCAGCAGCGCCACTAGCGGGAGGGCCTTTTCAGATACGCAGTATTTT. Translating gives CASSATSGRAFSDTQYF.